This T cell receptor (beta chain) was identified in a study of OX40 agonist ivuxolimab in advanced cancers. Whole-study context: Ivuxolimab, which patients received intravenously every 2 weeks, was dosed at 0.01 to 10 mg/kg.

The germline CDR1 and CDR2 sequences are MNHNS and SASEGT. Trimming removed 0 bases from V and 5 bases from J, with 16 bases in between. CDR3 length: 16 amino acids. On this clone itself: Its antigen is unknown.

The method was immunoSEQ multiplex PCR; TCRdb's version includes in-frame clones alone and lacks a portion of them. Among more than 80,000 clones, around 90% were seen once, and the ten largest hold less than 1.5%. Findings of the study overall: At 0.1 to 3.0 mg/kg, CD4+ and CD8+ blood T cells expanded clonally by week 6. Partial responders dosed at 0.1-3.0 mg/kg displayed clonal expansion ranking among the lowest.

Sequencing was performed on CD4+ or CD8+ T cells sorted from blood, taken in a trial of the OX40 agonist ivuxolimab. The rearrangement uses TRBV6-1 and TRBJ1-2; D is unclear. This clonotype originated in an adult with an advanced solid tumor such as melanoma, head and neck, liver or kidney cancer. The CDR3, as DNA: TGTGCCAGCAGTGAAGCGAGAACCACACAATGGTATGGCTACACCTTC. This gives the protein CASSEARTTQWYGYTF.